The 31 T cell receptor beta chains below come from one sample, sequenced in a study of response to subunit inactivated influenza vaccine. One entry per CDR3 protein results from TCRdb running MiXCR on the RT-PCR reads. This table holds roughly 500,000 distinct CDR3 sequences, approximately 16% found once. The starting material was CD4+ T cells sorted from PBMCs, obtained around 25 months after vaccination. The source is a man aged 50-75 years who received an inactivated influenza vaccine.

This clonotype appeared a few times. The J gene is TRBJ1-6, the V gene TRBV20-1; 7 bases are a match to TRBD1. Germline V gene lookup returns CDR1 DFQATT and CDR2 SNEGSKA (reference sequence). CDR3 length: 14 amino acids. Losses at the gene ends were 0 bases for V and 5 bases for J; bases not matched to a gene: 1. This CDR3 is CSARETGNNSPLHF. DNA of the CDR3: TGCAGTGCTAGAGAGACAGGGAATAATTCACCCCTCCACTTT.

This rearrangement joins TRBV12-3 or TRBV12-4 to TRBJ1-1, with unresolved D. The V and J ends lost 3 bases and 3 bases respectively, with 14 bases between them. This CDR3 region has 15 residues. Here the CDR3 reads CASSLGYGSHTEAFF. The CDR3 DNA reads TGTGCCAGCAGTTTGGGTTATGGGTCCCACACTGAAGCTTTCTTT.

J is TRBJ1-1 and V is TRBV7-2, with TRBD1 as a possible D gene (5 bases). Deletions cut 5 bases from V and 5 bases from J, with 18 bases between. The CDR3 is made up of 15 amino acids. The germline V gene has CDR1 SGHTA and CDR2 FQGNSA. The CDR3 here is CASSPRQSQGTEAFF. The CDR3 DNA sequence: TGTGCCAGCAGCCCGCGACAGTCCCAAGGGACTGAAGCTTTCTTT. Together with reference TRBV7-2 and TRBJ1-1, the CDR3 gives the full variable domain: GAGVSQSPSNKVTEKGKDVELRCDPISGHTALYWYRQSLGQGLEFLIYFQGNSAPDKSGLPSDRFSAERTGGSVSTLTIQRTQQEDSAVYLCASSPRQSQGTEAFFGQGTRLTVV.

This rearrangement joins TRBV3-1 to TRBJ2-7; no reliable D call. The CDR3 spans 15 residues. Germline lookup yields CDR1 LGHDT and CDR2 YNNKEL (reference sequence). Trimming took 0 bases from V and 3 from J, leaving 12 bases between them. CDR3 sequence reads: CASSQDRQEIYEQYF. CDR3 nucleotides: TGTGCCAGCAGCCAAGATCGTCAGGAAATCTACGAGCAGTACTTC.

This clonotype was counted a few times. This rearrangement joins TRBV3-1 to TRBJ2-1; 13 bases are a match to TRBD2. With 4 bases clipped from V and 3 bases from J, the junction kept 6 bases outside the gene matches. The germline CDR1 and CDR2 sequences are LGHDT and YNNKEL (reference sequence). The CDR3 is 17 amino acids. The CDR3 loop reads CASSRTSGGALYNEQFF. DNA for the CDR3: TGTGCCAGCAGCCGAACTAGCGGGGGGGCTCTCTACAATGAGCAGTTCTTC.

The J gene is TRBJ1-6, the V gene TRBV11-2; a possible D gene is TRBD1 (6 bases). There are 16 residues in the CDR3. Germline values: CDR1 SGHAT, CDR2 FQNNGV. V lost 5 bases and J lost 7, with 18 bases in between. In nucleotides, the CDR3 is TGTGCCAGCAGCCCAGGACAGCGATTTGCGAATTCACCCCTCCACTTT. It is translated as CASSPGQRFANSPLHF.

This clonotype has only a few counts. This rearrangement joins TRBV4-2 to TRBJ2-7; the match to TRBD1 covers 8 bases. CDR1 and CDR2 from the germline V gene are LGHNA and YNFKEQ. The CDR3 runs to 15 residues. The trim removed 0 bases at V and 6 bases at J, leaving 7 bases unmatched. CDR3 coding DNA: TGTGCCAGCAGCCAAGATAGACAGGGGAGCATCGAGCAGTACTTC. Translated: CASSQDRQGSIEQYF.

This clonotype was counted many times. The rearrangement links TRBV7-6 to TRBJ2-7; maybe TRBD1 (6 bases). The ends were cut back, 5 bases at V and 3 bases at J, with 14 bases in the middle. Germline CDR1 is SGHVS and CDR2 is FNYEAQ. This CDR3 is built from 14 residues. The CDR3 DNA sequence: TGTGCCAGCAGCCGAACTGGACAGTTCTACGAGCAGTACTTC. It codes for CASSRTGQFYEQYF.

This clonotype has ten or more counts. CDR3 residues: CASSSGRGDYEQYF. In DNA, the CDR3 is TGTGCCAGCAGTTCGGGGCGCGGGGATTACGAGCAGTACTTC. The gene calls are TRBV7-2 and TRBJ2-7, with D possibly being TRBD2 (6 bases). Trimming left V 6 bases short and J 4 bases short, with 16 bases between. CDR1 is SGHTA and CDR2 is FQGNSA in the germline V gene. The CDR3 runs 14 residues.

On this clonotype: This may arise from a read error, as a much more abundant clone is one base away. The chain is built from TRBV3-1 and TRBJ1-1; D is undetermined. This CDR3 is built from 12 residues. Germline values: CDR1 LGHDT, CDR2 YNNKEL (reference sequence). DNA for the CDR3: TGTGCCGGCAGCCAGAGAGACACTGAAGCTTTCTTT. This encodes CAGSQRDTEAFF.

J is TRBJ2-7 and V is TRBV11-1, with D perhaps TRBD1 (6 bases). V was clipped by 2 bases and J by 3 bases, with 11 bases between them. The CDR3 has 14 amino acids. Germline CDR1 reads SGHAT; CDR2 reads FQDESV (reference sequence). Written as DNA, the CDR3 is TGTGCCAGCAGCTTACCGAACAGGGTCTACGAGCAGTACTTC. It encodes CASSLPNRVYEQYF.

This clonotype was seen a single time. The chain uses TRBV5-1 and TRBJ2-1, with D possibly being TRBD2 (5 bases). This CDR3 spans 14 amino acids. Germline values: CDR1 SGHRS, CDR2 YFSETQ. Deletions cut 4 bases from V and 6 bases from J, with 14 bases between. The CDR3 sequence is CASSPGWLGNEQFF. The CDR3 DNA reads TGCGCCAGCAGCCCGGGATGGCTCGGCAATGAGCAGTTCTTC.

This clonotype came up a few times. The gene calls are TRBV20-1 and TRBJ2-1, with D possibly being TRBD1 (6 bases). CDR3 length: 14 amino acids. Trimming stripped 3 bases from V and 3 bases from J, with 12 bases between. Germline CDR1 reads DFQATT; CDR2 reads SNEGSKA (reference sequence). The CDR3, as DNA: TGCAGTGCTAGTCGTAGGGGGAGCTACAATGAGCAGTTCTTC. It encodes CSASRRGSYNEQFF.

This clonotype was counted between two and nine times. This chain links TRBV3-1 with TRBJ2-5, with D hard to call. Trimming removed 4 bases from V and 7 bases from J, with 13 bases in between. CDR1 is LGHDT, CDR2 YNNKEL, per germline (reference sequence). This CDR3 has 13 residues. As DNA, the CDR3 is TGTGCCAGCAGCCCCGGAAGGCGCGGGACCCAGTACTTC. Protein: CASSPGRRGTQYF.

There are a few counts of this clonotype. In DNA form, the CDR3 reads TGTGCCAGCAGCGAAACCTCTGGCACCGAGCAGTACTTC. Protein product: CASSETSGTEQYF. The chain combines TRBV9 with TRBJ2-7; D is undetermined. The germline gives CDR1 SGDLS, CDR2 YYNGEE. V was clipped by 3 bases and J by 6 bases, with 13 bases between them. The CDR3 contains 13 residues. Looking up the rest from reference TRBV9 and TRBJ2-7 gives the full variable domain: DSGVTQTPKHLITATGQRVTLRCSPRSGDLSVYWYQQSLDQGLQFLIQYYNGEERAKGNILERFSAQQFPDLHSELNLSSLELGDSALYFCASSETSGTEQYFGPGTRLTVT.

This clonotype has only a few counts. V gene TRBV4-2 combines with J gene TRBJ2-5; no reliable D call. This CDR3 is built from 14 residues. With 0 bases removed from V and 2 bases from J, the gap between germline ends came to 7 bases. Germline values: CDR1 LGHNA, CDR2 YNFKEQ. CDR3 coding DNA: TGTGCCAGCAGCCAAGATGGACCACAAGAGACCCAGTACTTC. It translates to CASSQDGPQETQYF.

Only a few counts were recorded for this clonotype. The rearrangement uses TRBV3-1 and TRBJ2-7; the match to TRBD2 covers 9 bases. V lost 1 base and J lost 3; bases outside the gene matches: 7. Germline CDR1 LGHDT, CDR2 YNNKEL (reference sequence). The CDR3 runs 16 residues. CDR3 loop: CASSQVFIAGDYEQYF. CDR3 coding DNA: TGTGCCAGCAGCCAAGTTTTTATAGCGGGGGACTACGAGCAGTACTTC.

This clonotype was observed at least ten times. The V call is TRBV6-5, the J call TRBJ1-6; D is unresolved. V gave up 6 bases and J gave up 5 bases, with 8 bases separating them. The CDR3 spans 13 residues. CDR1 and CDR2 from the germline V gene are MNHEY and SVGAGI. In DNA form, the CDR3 reads TGTGCCAGCAGCCTACTAGATAATTCACCCCTCCACTTT. This encodes CASSLLDNSPLHF.

Only one count was recorded for this clonotype. The chain has TRBV18 and TRBJ2-1, with D tentatively TRBD2 (7 bases). V was trimmed by 4 bases and J by 5 bases, leaving 30 bases between them. Germline loops: CDR1 KGHSH, CDR2 LQKENI. The CDR3 runs to 20 residues. DNA for the CDR3: TGTGCCAGCTCACACTTCAGAACGGGGGCCGCTCATGGGGGGGACAATGAGCAGTTCTTC. Residues: CASSHFRTGAAHGGDNEQFF.

The chain uses TRBV29-1 and TRBJ2-7, with 8 bases identical to TRBD2. CDR3 length: 13 amino acids. Unmatched junction bases numbered 6, after V lost 4 bases and J lost 4 bases. Looked up from germline, CDR1 is SQVTM and CDR2 is ANQGSEA. DNA for the CDR3: TGCAGCGTTGTGTCGACTAGCGCATACGAGCAGTACTTC. The encoded protein is CSVVSTSAYEQYF.

This clonotype was seen a few times. The chain joins TRBV24-1 to TRBJ2-1; D possibly corresponds to TRBD2 (6 bases). This CDR3 has 17 residues. The germline V and J ends were trimmed by 4 bases and 9 bases, with 24 bases remaining between them. Germline lookup yields CDR1 KGHDR and CDR2 SFDVKD. The DNA of the CDR3 is TGTGCCACCAGTGAGGCGTGGGGAGGCAACCACCTCGGTGAGCAGTTCTTC. Protein: CATSEAWGGNHLGEQFF.

CDR3 nucleotides: TGTGCCAGCAGCAAGACTAGCGGGGGGCCCGGCACCGGGGAGCTGTTTTTT. Amino acids: CASSKTSGGPGTGELFF. V gene TRBV7-2 combines with J gene TRBJ2-2, with 13 bases that match TRBD2. CDR1 is SGHTA and CDR2 is FQGNSA in the germline V gene. V was clipped by 5 bases and J by 4 bases; unmatched bases: 7. The CDR3 has 17 amino acids.

The V call is TRBV9, the J call TRBJ1-1; D gene ambiguous. Germline CDR1 SGDLS, CDR2 YYNGEE. V lost 6 bases, J lost 6 bases, and 9 bases lay in between. This CDR3 region has 11 residues. DNA of the CDR3: TGTGCCAGCACCCTAGGAGCTGAAGCTTTCTTT. Its protein product is CASTLGAEAFF.

The CDR3 sequence is CSFRVHRPQKAFF. The CDR3 DNA sequence: TGCAGCTTCAGGGTACATCGCCCCCAAAAAGCTTTCTTT. The chain has TRBV29-1 and TRBJ1-1; D might be TRBD1 (5 bases). With 8 bases removed from V and 9 bases from J, the gap between germline ends came to 22 bases. Germline V gene sequence: CDR1 SQVTM, CDR2 ANQGSEA. This CDR3 spans 13 amino acids.

This rearrangement joins TRBV18 to TRBJ2-7; 7 nucleotides line up with TRBD1. V dropped 2 bases and J dropped 0; count of bases not matched to a gene: 4. The CDR3 has 15 residues. The germline V gene encodes CDR1 KGHSH and CDR2 LQKENI. CDR3 bases: TGTGCCAGCTCACCATCAACAGGGGCCTCCTACGAGCAGTACTTC. It codes for CASSPSTGASYEQYF.

In its sample, this clonotype was seen many times. The genes are TRBV20-1 and TRBJ1-5, with D uncertain. The CDR3 totals 14 residues. CDR1 DFQATT and CDR2 SNEGSKA come from the germline V gene (reference sequence). Trimming shortened V by 1 base and J by 1 base, and 8 bases separated the two germline ends. The chain's CDR3 is CSARVRVSNQPQHF. The CDR3 nucleotides are TGCAGTGCTAGAGTACGGGTGAGCAATCAGCCCCAGCATTTT.

The table lists this clonotype with many counts. V usage is TRBV20-1 and J usage is TRBJ1-1; tentative D call: TRBD1 (5 bases). The CDR3 totals 13 residues. V was clipped by 6 bases and J by 4 bases, with 15 bases between them. Per germline, CDR1 DFQATT and CDR2 SNEGSKA (reference sequence). The CDR3 DNA follows: TGCAGTGCCCAACGTTGGGGGGGCACTGAAGCTTTCTTT. Translated, it gives CSAQRWGGTEAFF.

This clonotype appeared a few times. V gene TRBV5-1 combines with J gene TRBJ2-7; D gene uncertain. The germline gives CDR1 SGHRS, CDR2 YFSETQ. The CDR3 is 13 amino acids. Deletions cut 4 bases from V and 0 bases from J, with 8 bases between. CDR3 region: CASSPGSSYEQYF. The CDR3 coding sequence is TGCGCCAGCAGCCCCGGAAGCTCCTACGAGCAGTACTTC.

The chain combines TRBV7-2 with TRBJ1-1; maybe TRBD1 (6 bases). The CDR3 is 16 residues long. V was trimmed by 5 bases and J by 0 bases, leaving 16 bases between them. Germline CDR1 reads SGHTA; CDR2 reads FQGNSA. For the CDR3, the DNA is TGTGCCAGCAGCCCTATCCCAGGGGCCGTGAACACTGAAGCTTTCTTT. It codes for CASSPIPGAVNTEAFF. The complete variable domain, with remaining parts taken from reference TRBV7-2 and TRBJ1-1, reads GAGVSQSPSNKVTEKGKDVELRCDPISGHTALYWYRQSLGQGLEFLIYFQGNSAPDKSGLPSDRFSAERTGGSVSTLTIQRTQQEDSAVYLCASSPIPGAVNTEAFFGQGTRLTVV.

This clonotype appeared many times. This chain uses TRBV20-1 with TRBJ1-2; 7 nucleotides align to TRBD1. This CDR3 is built from 15 residues. V gave up 3 bases and J gave up 3 bases; unmatched junction bases: 10. CDR1 DFQATT and CDR2 SNEGSKA come from the germline V gene (reference sequence). The CDR3 sequence: CSASNPWDRDYGYTF. The DNA for the CDR3 is TGCAGTGCTAGTAACCCCTGGGACAGAGACTATGGCTACACCTTC.

The chain uses TRBV7-6 and TRBJ2-2; D possibly uses TRBD1 or TRBD2 (5 bases each). The V gene's germline CDR1 is SGHVS and CDR2 FNYEAQ. The CDR3 sequence is 17 residues long. Trimming cost V 5 bases and J 0 bases, with 16 bases left between them. This chain's CDR3 is CASSLRLTGPNTGELFF. CDR3 nucleotide sequence: TGTGCCAGCAGCCTACGACTAACGGGACCGAACACCGGGGAGCTGTTTTTT.